The 15 T cell receptor beta chains listed next were all sequenced from one sample in a study of shared T cell receptors in the human thymus. Some clones are missing from TCRdb's copy, which holds only in-frame ones; the method was immunoSEQ multiplex PCR. The repertoire includes hundreds of thousands of clones, 75% to 85% of them detected once, and 0.013% sits in the top ten. The same specimen was also included in a second study, on human thymus T cells.

Sequencing was done on a sample of thymocytes. These receptors all stem from a boy younger than two with a congenital heart defect.

This sequence joins TRBV30 and TRBJ1-3, with a tentative D call TRBD1 (5 bases). The CDR3 consists of 15 residues. Germline assignment: CDR1 GTSNPN and CDR2 SVGIG (reference sequence). Here the CDR3 reads CGGGTAPYSGNTIYF. CDR3 nucleotide sequence: TGTGGGGGGGGGACGGCGCCCTACTCTGGAAACACCATATATTTT.

The count of this clone is one. The V and J genes are TRBV6-5 and TRBJ2-1; TRBD2 matches 8 bases. Germline assignment: CDR1 MNHEY and CDR2 SVGAGI. This CDR3 is 14 amino acids long. The trim removed 4 bases at V and 5 bases at J, leaving 4 bases unmatched. CDR3 in amino acids: CASSSTSEHNEQFF. DNA of the CDR3: TGTGCCAGCAGTTCGACTAGCGAACACAATGAGCAGTTCTTC.

The chain uses TRBV5-1 and TRBJ2-7; D unresolved. V shed 2 bases and J shed 0 bases, with 18 bases lying between them. Germline V gene lookup returns CDR1 SGHRS and CDR2 YFSETQ. CDR3 length equals 17 residues. In DNA form, the CDR3 reads TGCGCCAGCAGCTTAATAAAGCTGGCGGATAGCTCCTACGAGCAGTACTTC. This encodes CASSLIKLADSSYEQYF.

The DNA of the CDR3 is TGTGCCATCAGTGATGGAGGGAGAGGCCTTTCCGGCTACGAGCAGTACTTC. This codes for CAISDGGRGLSGYEQYF. The chain is built from TRBV10-3 and TRBJ2-7; TRBD2 is a possible D gene (6 bases). V lost 3 bases and J lost 3, with 21 bases in between. In germline, CDR1 is ENHRY, CDR2 SYGVKD. The CDR3 covers 17 residues.

The chain is built from TRBV10-2 and TRBJ2-1; D possibly corresponds to TRBD2 (5 bases). The CDR3 is 16 residues long. Germline V lookup: CDR1 WSHSY, CDR2 SAAADI. Between the trimmed V and J ends, which lost 7 bases and 6 bases, there was a span of 22 bases. For the CDR3, the DNA is TGCGCCAGCACCGACGGTGGCGGGTCCAGGTTCAATGAGCAGTTCTTC. Protein sequence: CASTDGGGSRFNEQFF.

V gene TRBV6-5 combines with J gene TRBJ2-1; no clear D. Trimming removed 6 bases at V and 0 bases at J, with 6 bases between. CDR1 is MNHEY, CDR2 SVGAGI, per germline. The CDR3 has 13 amino acids. CDR3 nucleotide sequence: TGTGCCAGCAGCCCCAGCTCCTACAATGAGCAGTTCTTC. Its protein product is CASSPSSYNEQFF.

The chain recombines TRBV15 with TRBJ2-7; 13 bases are a match to TRBD2. The J segment lost 3 bases and the V segment lost 2 bases, leaving 10 bases of the junction unmatched. Germline V gives CDR1 LNHNV, CDR2 YYDKDF (reference sequence). The CDR3 is 18 residues long. The chain's CDR3 is CATSRTFRGTSGIYEQYF. The CDR3 bases are TGTGCCACCAGCAGAACTTTCCGCGGGACTAGCGGGATCTACGAGCAGTACTTC.

This clone was seen a handful of times. V usage is TRBV4-1 and J usage is TRBJ2-1; 12 nucleotides align to TRBD2. The CDR3 spans 14 residues. Germline loops: CDR1 MGHRA, CDR2 YSYEKL. V lost 5 bases, J lost 6 bases, and 2 bases stayed unmatched. CDR3 DNA sequence: TGCGCCAGCAGCACTAGCGGGAGGCTCAATGAGCAGTTCTTC. Protein sequence: CASSTSGRLNEQFF.

The V and J genes are TRBV4-1 and TRBJ1-3; D is unresolved. Germline CDR1 MGHRA, CDR2 YSYEKL. This CDR3 spans 17 amino acids. The V end lost 4 bases, the J end lost 0 bases, and 16 bases lay between the germline ends. The CDR3 region is CASSPPHGGSSGNTIYF. CDR3 DNA: TGCGCCAGCAGCCCCCCTCATGGCGGCAGCTCTGGAAACACCATATATTTT.

The chain joins TRBV4-1 to TRBJ2-7, with D perhaps TRBD1 (5 bases). Trimming pared 2 bases from V and 2 bases from J, leaving 13 bases between. The CDR3 has 15 residues. Germline V gives CDR1 MGHRA, CDR2 YSYEKL. The CDR3 sequence: CASSQWGSATYEQYF. In nucleotides, the CDR3 is TGCGCCAGCAGCCAATGGGGCAGTGCGACCTACGAGCAGTACTTC.

The rearrangement links TRBV27 to TRBJ2-2, with a possible D match to TRBD2 (5 bases). Germline assignment: CDR1 MNHEY and CDR2 SMNVEV (reference sequence). Trimming took 5 bases from V and 7 from J, leaving 8 bases between them. CDR3 length: 12 amino acids. In DNA form, the CDR3 reads TGTGCCAGCAGTACCCGGGGCGGGGAGCTGTTTTTT. Residues: CASSTRGGELFF.

The chain uses TRBV6-5 and TRBJ2-7, with a weak D call TRBD2 (5 bases). Germline V gives CDR1 MNHEY, CDR2 SVGAGI. This CDR3 spans 13 amino acids. Deletions cut 6 bases from V and 1 base from J, with 10 bases between. The CDR3 DNA is TGTGCCAGCAGACGGGATACATCCTACGAGCAGTACTTC. It is translated as CASRRDTSYEQYF.

This clone appeared a few times. The chain uses TRBV15 and TRBJ2-2; 13 nucleotides align to TRBD2. J was trimmed by 3 bases and V by 5 bases; bases with no gene match: 3. This CDR3 has 16 residues. The germline V gene has CDR1 LNHNV and CDR2 YYDKDF (reference sequence). The CDR3 DNA follows: TGTGCCACCAGCGGAACTAGCGGGAGGGACACCGGGGAGCTGTTTTTT. Protein sequence: CATSGTSGRDTGELFF.

The rearrangement joins TRBV19 to TRBJ2-2; 9 positions match TRBD1. This CDR3 is built from 16 residues. Germline-derived CDR1 and CDR2 are LNHDA and SQIVND (reference sequence). J lost 3 bases, V lost 0 bases, and 2 bases had no gene match. Here the CDR3 reads CASSIEQGADTGELFF. CDR3 in DNA: TGTGCCAGTAGTATAGAACAGGGGGCCGACACCGGGGAGCTGTTTTTT.

The chain couples TRBV7-2 to TRBJ2-2, with 7 bases identical to TRBD2. The CDR3 has 20 amino acids. The V segment lost 0 bases and the J segment 0 bases; nucleotides outside the gene matches: 13. Per germline, CDR1 SGHTA and CDR2 FQGNSA. The CDR3 nucleotides are TGTGCCAGCAGCTTAGCGCTGTACCTGGCGGGAGCGTCGAACACCGGGGAGCTGTTTTTT. This encodes CASSLALYLAGASNTGELFF.